The present T cell receptor beta chain was sequenced within a study of cytomegalovirus exposure and HLA in healthy donors. Study results and caveats: Rarity held for most TCR sequences, but there were some public TCRs that occurred in many donors. Sequencing likely generated an artifact that appeared as a cluster of highly shared sequence variants.

As to this clone: Antigen specificity is unknown.

This CDR3 has 14 residues. Germline assignment: CDR1 SGHRS and CDR2 YFSETQ. The ends were cut back, 5 bases at V and 6 bases at J, with 12 bases in the middle. A multiplex PCR was run with 60 Vbeta primers and 13 Jbeta primers. Source study methods: Roughly 10 million shared chains were among tens of millions of unique TCR beta chains counted in a later analysis. The table came from immunoSEQ multiplex PCR; TCRdb's copy has only in-frame clones and leaves some out. Clone size and V and J calls were adopted from that table, with D and trimming inferred from the DNA. The sample lists 200,000 to 250,000 clones; just over 75% were seen once.

The sequencing sample was made of PBMCs. The clonotype was recovered from a man in his late teens or twenties in good health and CMV-seronegative. V gene TRBV5-1 combines with J gene TRBJ1-6, with unresolved D. In DNA, the CDR3 is TGCGCCAGCAGTAGATCCGGTCCTAATTCACCCCTCCACTTT. This encodes CASSRSGPNSPLHF.